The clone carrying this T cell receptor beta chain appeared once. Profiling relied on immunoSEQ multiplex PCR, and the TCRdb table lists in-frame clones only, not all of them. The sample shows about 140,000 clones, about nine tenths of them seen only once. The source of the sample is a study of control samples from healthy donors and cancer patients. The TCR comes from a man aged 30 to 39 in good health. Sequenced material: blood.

The CDR3 loop is CASSLVPAGEAGANVLTF. CDR3 sequence (DNA): TGTGCCAGCAGCTTAGTTCCAGCGGGGGAAGCTGGGGCCAACGTCCTGACTTTC. The chain carries TRBV7-2 and TRBJ2-6; 8 nucleotides agree with TRBD2. J was trimmed by 2 bases and V by 1 base; bases with no gene match: 7. Germline assignment: CDR1 SGHTA and CDR2 FQGNSA. The CDR3 is 18 residues long. Full variable domain (missing parts from reference TRBV7-2 and TRBJ2-6): GAGVSQSPSNKVTEKGKDVELRCDPISGHTALYWYRQSLGQGLEFLIYFQGNSAPDKSGLPSDRFSAERTGGSVSTLTIQRTQQEDSAVYLCASSLVPAGEAGANVLTFGAGSRLTVL.